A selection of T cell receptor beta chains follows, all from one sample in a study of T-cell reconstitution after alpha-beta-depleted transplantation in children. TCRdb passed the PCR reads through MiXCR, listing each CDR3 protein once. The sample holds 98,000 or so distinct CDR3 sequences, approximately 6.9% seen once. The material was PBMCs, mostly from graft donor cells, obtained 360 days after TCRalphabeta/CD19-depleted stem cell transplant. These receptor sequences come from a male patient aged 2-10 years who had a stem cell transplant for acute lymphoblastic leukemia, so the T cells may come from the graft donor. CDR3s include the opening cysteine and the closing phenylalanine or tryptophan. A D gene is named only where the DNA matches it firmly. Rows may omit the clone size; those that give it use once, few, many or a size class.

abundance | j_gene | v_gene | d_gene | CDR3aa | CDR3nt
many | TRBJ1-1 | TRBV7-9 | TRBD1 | CASSTGTGARNTEAFF | TGTGCCAGCAGCACCGGGACAGGGGCCCGCAACACTGAAGCTTTCTTT
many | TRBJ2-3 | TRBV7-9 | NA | CASSLDGDTQYF | TGTGCCAGCAGCTTAGATGGGGATACGCAGTATTTT
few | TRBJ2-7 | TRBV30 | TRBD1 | CAWSSLNRDRGGYEQYF | TGTGCCTGGAGTTCTTTAAACCGGGACAGGGGTGGATACGAGCAGTACTTC
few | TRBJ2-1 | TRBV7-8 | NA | CASSLGQVKFF | TGTGCCAGCAGCTTAGGGCAGGTAAAGTTCTTC
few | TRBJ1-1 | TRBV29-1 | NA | CSVLHTEAFF | TGCAGCGTTCTACACACTGAAGCTTTCTTT
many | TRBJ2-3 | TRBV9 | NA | CASSVGKFTDTQYF | TGTGCCAGCAGCGTAGGGAAATTCACAGATACGCAGTATTTT
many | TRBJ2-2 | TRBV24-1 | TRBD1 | CATRRGTGARGELFF | TGTGCCACCAGAAGAGGGACAGGGGCTCGAGGGGAGCTGTTTTTT
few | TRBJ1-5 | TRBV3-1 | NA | CASSQDIGSNQPQHF | TGTGCCAGCAGCCAAGACATCGGGAGCAATCAGCCCCAGCATTTT
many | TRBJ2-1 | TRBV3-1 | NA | CASSPLGAGPYNEQFF | TGTGCCAGCAGCCCACTGGGAGCAGGGCCCTACAATGAGCAGTTCTTC
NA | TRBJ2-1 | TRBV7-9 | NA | CASSLTNSYNEQFF | TGTGCCAGCAGCTTAACGAACTCCTACAATGAGCAGTTCTTC
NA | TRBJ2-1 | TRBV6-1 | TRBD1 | CASIPGQGYNEQFF | TGTGCCAGCATTCCGGGACAGGGCTACAATGAGCAGTTCTTC
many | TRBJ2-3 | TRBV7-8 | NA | CASSSRSLGRNTDTQYF | TGTGCCAGCAGTTCAAGGAGCCTGGGGCGGAACACAGATACGCAGTATTTT
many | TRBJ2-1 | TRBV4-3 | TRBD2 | CASSQDPGLAGERSYNEQFF | TGCGCCAGCAGCCAAGATCCGGGACTAGCGGGAGAAAGGTCCTACAATGAGCAGTTCTTC
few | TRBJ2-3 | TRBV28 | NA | CASSSANIGYTQYF | TGTGCCAGCAGTTCAGCGAATATCGGATATACGCAGTATTTT
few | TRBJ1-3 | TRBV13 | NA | CASSLGPGAGNTIYF | TGTGCCAGCAGCTTAGGCCCTGGGGCTGGAAACACCATATATTTT
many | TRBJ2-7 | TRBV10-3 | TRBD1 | CAISEWGQTFYEQYF | TGTGCCATCAGTGAATGGGGACAGACATTCTACGAGCAGTACTTC
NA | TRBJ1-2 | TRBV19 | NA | CASNRGGYTF | TGTGCCAGTAATAGGGGTGGCTACACCTTC
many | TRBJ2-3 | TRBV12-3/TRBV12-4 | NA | CASSFGQDTQYF | TGTGCCAGCAGCTTTGGGCAAGATACGCAGTATTTT
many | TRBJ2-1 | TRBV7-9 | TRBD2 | CATRTSGDNEQFF | TGTGCCACCCGGACTAGCGGGGACAATGAGCAGTTCTTC
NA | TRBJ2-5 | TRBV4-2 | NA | CASSQENHRVQETQYF | TGTGCCAGCAGCCAAGAAAACCACAGGGTCCAAGAGACCCAGTACTTC
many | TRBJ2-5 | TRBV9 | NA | CASSVSQGYQETQYF | TGTGCCAGCAGCGTCTCCCAGGGGTACCAAGAGACCCAGTACTTC
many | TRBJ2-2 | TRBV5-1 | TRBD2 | CASSRSGGPGELFF | TGCGCCAGCAGCAGAAGCGGGGGCCCCGGGGAGCTGTTTTTT
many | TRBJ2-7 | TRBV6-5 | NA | CASSYWTGDEQYF | TGTGCCAGCAGTTACTGGACGGGGGACGAGCAGTACTTC
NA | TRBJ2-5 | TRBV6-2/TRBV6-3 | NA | CASSYLRVGETQYF | TGTGCCAGCAGTTATCTCAGGGTTGGAGAGACCCAGTACTTC
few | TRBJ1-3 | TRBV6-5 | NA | CASSLAQSSGNTIYF | TGTGCCAGCAGTTTAGCCCAGAGCTCTGGAAACACCATATATTTT
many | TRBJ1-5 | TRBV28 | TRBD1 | CASDLTGKVNQPQHF | TGTGCCAGCGATTTGACAGGGAAAGTGAATCAGCCCCAGCATTTT
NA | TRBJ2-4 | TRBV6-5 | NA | CASSYNRASAKNIQYF | TGTGCCAGCAGTTACAATAGGGCCTCAGCCAAAAACATTCAGTACTTC
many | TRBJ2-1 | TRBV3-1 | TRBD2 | CASSQGRGGPVDEQFF | TGTGCCAGCAGCCAAGGTCGGGGGGGCCCGGTCGATGAGCAGTTCTTC
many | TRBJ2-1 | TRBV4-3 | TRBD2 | CASGSGIYNEQFF | TGCGCCAGCGGCAGCGGGATCTACAATGAGCAGTTCTTC
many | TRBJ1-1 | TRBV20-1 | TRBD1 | CSVPDRVEKEAFF | TGCAGTGTTCCGGACAGGGTCGAAAAGGAAGCTTTCTTT
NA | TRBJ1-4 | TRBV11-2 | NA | CASSLSWGEKLFF | TGTGCCAGCAGCTTATCTTGGGGAGAAAAACTGTTTTTT
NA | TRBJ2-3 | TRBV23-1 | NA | CASSPNRDPGDTQYF | TGCGCCAGCAGTCCGAACCGGGACCCGGGAGATACGCAGTATTTT
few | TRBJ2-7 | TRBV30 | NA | CAWSEVAYEQYF | TGTGCCTGGAGTGAGGTAGCCTACGAGCAGTACTTC
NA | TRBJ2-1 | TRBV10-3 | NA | CAISELAGPYNEQFF | TGTGCCATCAGTGAGCTGGCAGGGCCGTACAATGAGCAGTTCTTC
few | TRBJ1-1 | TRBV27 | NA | CASSSGLTEAFF | TGTGCCAGCAGTTCGGGACTCACTGAAGCTTTCTTT
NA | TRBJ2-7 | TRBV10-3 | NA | CAFGTPARVIEQYF | TGTGCCTTCGGGACCCCGGCTCGAGTTATCGAGCAGTACTTC
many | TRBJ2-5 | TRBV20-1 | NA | CSAKRTIQETQYF | TGCAGTGCTAAACGGACTATACAAGAGACCCAGTACTTC
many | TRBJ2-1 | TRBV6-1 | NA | CASRPGTQRPTYNEQFF | TGTGCCAGCAGACCCGGGACCCAGCGGCCCACCTACAATGAGCAGTTCTTC
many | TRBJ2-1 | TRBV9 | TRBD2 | CASSDGVSGRGQFF | TGTGCCAGCAGCGACGGAGTTAGCGGGAGGGGCCAGTTCTTC
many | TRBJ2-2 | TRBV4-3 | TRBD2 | CASSQEHSGTITGELFF | TGCGCCAGCAGCCAAGAACATAGCGGGACTATCACCGGGGAGCTGTTTTTT
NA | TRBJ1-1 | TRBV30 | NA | CAWSWKGTEAFF | TGTGCCTGGAGTTGGAAAGGAACTGAAGCTTTCTTT
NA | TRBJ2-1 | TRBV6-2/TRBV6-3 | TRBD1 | CASSPYRGLYNEQFF | TGTGCCAGCAGCCCTTACAGGGGGTTATACAATGAGCAGTTCTTC
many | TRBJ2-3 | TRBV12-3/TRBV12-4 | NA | CASQGMGDHRSDTQYF | TGTGCCAGCCAGGGAATGGGTGACCACCGCTCAGATACGCAGTATTTT
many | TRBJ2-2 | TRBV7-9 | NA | CASSLGGAGELFF | TGTGCCAGCAGCTTAGGAGGGGCCGGGGAGCTGTTTTTT
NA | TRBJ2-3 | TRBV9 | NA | CASSPQSGDTQYF | TGTGCCAGCAGCCCTCAATCAGGTGATACGCAGTATTTT
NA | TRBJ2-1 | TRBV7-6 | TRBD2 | CASSFLTSGSRNEQFF | TGTGCCAGCAGCTTCCTGACTAGCGGGAGTCGGAATGAGCAGTTCTTC
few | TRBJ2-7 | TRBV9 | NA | CASSGSGYEQYF | TGTGCCAGCAGCGGGTCCGGGTACGAGCAGTACTTC
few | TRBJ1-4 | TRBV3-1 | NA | CASSQDVLGGYTNEKLFF | TGTGCCAGCAGCCAAGATGTTTTGGGGGGGTATACTAATGAAAAACTGTTTTTT
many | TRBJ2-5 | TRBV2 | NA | CASEGRETQYF | TGTGCCAGCGAGGGGAGGGAGACCCAGTACTTC
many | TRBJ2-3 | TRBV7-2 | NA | CASSLRLDRWDTQYF | TGTGCCAGCAGCTTAAGACTGGACAGATGGGATACGCAGTATTTT
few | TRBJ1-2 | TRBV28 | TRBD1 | CASSLVLGQGYYGYTF | TGTGCCAGCAGCCTCGTCCTGGGACAGGGATACTATGGCTACACCTTC
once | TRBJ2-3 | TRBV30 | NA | CAWSPDRTGTQYF | TGTGCCTGGAGCCCTGACCGCACAGGAACGCAGTATTTT
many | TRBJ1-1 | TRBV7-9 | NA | CASSFRSDTEAFF | TGTGCCAGCAGCTTCCGGTCGGACACTGAAGCTTTCTTT
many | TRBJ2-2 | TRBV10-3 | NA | CAISGRVYTGELFF | TGTGCCATCAGTGGACGGGTCTACACCGGGGAGCTGTTTTTT
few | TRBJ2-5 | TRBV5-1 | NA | CASSLAFVKETQYF | TGCGCCAGCAGCTTGGCTTTCGTAAAAGAGACCCAGTACTTC
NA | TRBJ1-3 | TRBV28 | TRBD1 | CASSFPRGTGGPGNTIYF | TGTGCCAGCAGTTTCCCCCGCGGGACAGGGGGCCCTGGAAACACCATATATTTT
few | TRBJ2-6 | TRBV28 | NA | CAAAGWPGANVLTF | TGTGCCGCCGCCGGGTGGCCTGGGGCCAACGTCCTGACTTTC